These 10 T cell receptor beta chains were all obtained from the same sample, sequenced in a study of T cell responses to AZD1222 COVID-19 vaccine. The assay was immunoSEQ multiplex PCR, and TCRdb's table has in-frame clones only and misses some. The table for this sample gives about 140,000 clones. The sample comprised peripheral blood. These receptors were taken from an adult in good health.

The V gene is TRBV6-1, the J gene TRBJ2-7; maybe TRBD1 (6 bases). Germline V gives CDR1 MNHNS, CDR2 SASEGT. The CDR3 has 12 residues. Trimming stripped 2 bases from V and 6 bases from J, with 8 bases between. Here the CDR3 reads CASSENRAEQYF. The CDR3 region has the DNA TGTGCCAGCAGTGAAAACAGGGCCGAGCAGTACTTC.

The CDR3 coding sequence is TGTGCCAGCAGCTCAGGGAGGGGGGTATTGAACACTGAAGCTTTCTTT. This translates into CASSSGRGVLNTEAFF. The V and J genes are TRBV9 and TRBJ1-1; D might be TRBD1 (6 bases). Germline-derived CDR1 and CDR2 are SGDLS and YYNGEE. Trimming removed 4 bases from V and 0 bases from J, with 16 bases in between. The CDR3 extends over 16 amino acids.

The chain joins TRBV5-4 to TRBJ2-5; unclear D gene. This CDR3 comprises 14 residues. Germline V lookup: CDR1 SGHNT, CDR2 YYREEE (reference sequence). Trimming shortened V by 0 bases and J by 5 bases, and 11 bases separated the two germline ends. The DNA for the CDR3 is TGTGCCAGCAGCTTGGTGAGCACCCCGGAGACCCAGTACTTC. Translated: CASSLVSTPETQYF.

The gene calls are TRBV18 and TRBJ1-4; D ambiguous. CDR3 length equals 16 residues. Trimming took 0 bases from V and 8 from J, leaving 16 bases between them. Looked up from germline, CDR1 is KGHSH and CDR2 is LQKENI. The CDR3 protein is CASSPPRSILGEKLFF. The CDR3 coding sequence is TGTGCCAGCTCACCACCAAGGAGCATCCTGGGAGAAAAACTGTTTTTT.

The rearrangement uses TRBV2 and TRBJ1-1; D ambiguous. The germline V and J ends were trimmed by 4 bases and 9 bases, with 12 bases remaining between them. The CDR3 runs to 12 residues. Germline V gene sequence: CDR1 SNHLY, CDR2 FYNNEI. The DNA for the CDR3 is TGTGCCAGCAGTGTAGGTTCCAGGCAAGCTTTCTTT. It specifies CASSVGSRQAFF.

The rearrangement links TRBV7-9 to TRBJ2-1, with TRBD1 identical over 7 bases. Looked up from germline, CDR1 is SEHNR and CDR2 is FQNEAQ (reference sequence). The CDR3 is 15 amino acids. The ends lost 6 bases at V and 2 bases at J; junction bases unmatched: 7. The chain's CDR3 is CASRDFGTAYNEQFF. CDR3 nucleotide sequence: TGTGCCAGCAGAGATTTCGGGACAGCCTACAATGAGCAGTTCTTC.

The CDR3 is CASSQARVNAETQYF. CDR3 sequence (DNA): TGTGCCAGCAGCCAAGCCAGGGTAAATGCAGAGACCCAGTACTTC. The chain employs TRBV3-1 (or the pseudogene TRBV3-2) and TRBJ2-5; D might be TRBD1 (5 bases). With 1 base removed from V and 4 bases from J, the gap between germline ends came to 13 bases. Germline-derived CDR1 and CDR2 are LGHDT and YNNKEL (reference sequence). The CDR3 is made up of 15 amino acids.

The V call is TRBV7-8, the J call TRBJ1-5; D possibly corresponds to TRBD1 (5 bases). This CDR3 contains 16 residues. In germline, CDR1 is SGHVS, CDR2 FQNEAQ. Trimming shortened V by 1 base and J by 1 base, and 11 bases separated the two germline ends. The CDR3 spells CASSLDSGASNQPQHF. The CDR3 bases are TGTGCCAGCAGCTTAGATTCCGGGGCAAGCAATCAGCCCCAGCATTTT.

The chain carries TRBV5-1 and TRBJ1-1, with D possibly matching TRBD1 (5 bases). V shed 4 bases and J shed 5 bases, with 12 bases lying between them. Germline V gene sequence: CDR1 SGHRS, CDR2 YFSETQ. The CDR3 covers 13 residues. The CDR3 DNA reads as TGCGCCAGCAGCCTGTCCGACAGAACTGAAGCTTTCTTT. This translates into CASSLSDRTEAFF. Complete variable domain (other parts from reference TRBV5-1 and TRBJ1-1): KAGVTQTPRYLIKTRGQQVTLSCSPISGHRSVSWYQQTPGQGLQFLFEYFSETQRNKGNFPGRFSGRQFSNSRSEMNVSTLELGDSALYLCASSLSDRTEAFFGQGTRLTVV.

The CDR3 loop reads CASSQDPGVSPLHF. The CDR3 DNA reads TGTGCCAGCAGCCAAGATCCTGGGGTGTCACCCCTCCACTTT. V is TRBV4-2 and J is TRBJ1-6, with D hard to call. V was clipped by 0 bases and J by 10 bases, with 10 bases between them. The CDR3 extends over 14 amino acids. Germline V gives CDR1 LGHNA, CDR2 YNFKEQ.